What follows is one T cell receptor beta chain and its context. What it binds is unknown. This record comes from a study of PD-1 blockade in classical Hodgkin lymphoma. Whole-study results and caveats: Diminished baseline TCR diversity has been reported in newly diagnosed patients relative to healthy donors. TCR diversity in CD4+, not CD8+, cells rose significantly by C4D1.

The V segment lost 4 bases and the J segment 1 base; nucleotides outside the gene matches: 9. The CDR3 has 16 amino acids. Germline V CDR1 and CDR2: SGHRS, YFSETQ. TCRdb's table, derived via immunoSEQ multiplex PCR, lists solely in-frame clones and lacks some. The sample consists of tens of thousands of clones, more than 70% of them appearing once. Time point denoted: cycle 4 day 1 (C4D1), after six to seven weeks of nivolumab. Relapses following autologous stem cell transplantation were seen in all patients, with brentuximab vedotin exposure varying. The TCR comes from a human donor with classical Hodgkin lymphoma. The material was peripheral blood mononuclear cells (PBMCs), obtained before the fourth cycle of nivolumab. The chain joins TRBV5-1 to TRBJ1-1, with TRBD1 matching over 8 bases. CDR3: CASSHPPDRENTEAFF. As DNA, the CDR3 is TGCGCCAGCAGCCATCCACCGGACAGGGAGAACACTGAAGCTTTCTTT.